This is a list of T cell receptor beta chains from one sample in a study of blood T cell repertoires in COVID-19. The table came from immunoSEQ multiplex PCR; TCRdb's copy has only in-frame clones and leaves some out. The sample holds tens of thousands of clones, 84% seen once. The sequencing input was peripheral blood. These receptors were taken from a man in his sixties with acute or convalescent COVID-19. CDR3s include the opening cysteine and the closing phenylalanine or tryptophan. The D gene is left open where the match is weak. Rows may omit the clone size; those that give it use once, few, many or a size class.

d_gene: .; v_gene: TRBV6-1; j_gene: TRBJ1-5; abundance: .; CDR3nt: TGTGCCAGCAGTGAAGGGCAGGGTGGTCAGCCCCAGCATTTT; CDR3aa: CASSEGQGGQPQHF
d_gene: .; v_gene: TRBV7-9; j_gene: TRBJ1-4; abundance: few; CDR3nt: TGTGCCAGCAGCTTAGGGGGGCAGATTAAGGAAAAACTGTTTTTT; CDR3aa: CASSLGGQIKEKLFF
d_gene: TRBD1; v_gene: TRBV18; j_gene: TRBJ1-5; abundance: once; CDR3nt: TGTGCCAGCTCACTACAGGGGGCATACGGCAATCAGCCCCAGCATTTT; CDR3aa: CASSLQGAYGNQPQHF
d_gene: .; v_gene: TRBV12-5; j_gene: TRBJ1-3; abundance: .; CDR3nt: TGTGCTAGTGGTCCCCGCTTCCGGAACACCATATATTTT; CDR3aa: CASGPRFRNTIYF
d_gene: .; v_gene: TRBV2; j_gene: TRBJ1-2; abundance: .; CDR3nt: TGTGCCAGCAGAATACAGGTTGGCTACACCTTC; CDR3aa: CASRIQVGYTF
d_gene: .; v_gene: TRBV11-1; j_gene: TRBJ2-7; abundance: .; CDR3nt: TGTGCCACCCGCCCGGGTGGTGCCTACGAGCAGTACTTC; CDR3aa: CATRPGGAYEQYF
d_gene: .; v_gene: TRBV27; j_gene: TRBJ2-7; abundance: .; CDR3nt: TGTGCCAGCAGTTTACGGCAGGGCTCCTACGAGCAGTACTTC; CDR3aa: CASSLRQGSYEQYF
d_gene: TRBD1; v_gene: TRBV6-5; j_gene: TRBJ2-7; abundance: .; CDR3nt: TGTGCCAGCAGCTTCGACAGGGGACACTCCTACGAGCAGTACTTC; CDR3aa: CASSFDRGHSYEQYF
d_gene: TRBD1; v_gene: TRBV19; j_gene: TRBJ1-2; abundance: .; CDR3nt: TGTGCCAGTAGTCCCCGGACAGGGACCTATGGCTACACCTTC; CDR3aa: CASSPRTGTYGYTF
d_gene: TRBD1; v_gene: TRBV3-1/TRBV3-2; j_gene: TRBJ1-1; abundance: .; CDR3nt: TGTGCCAGCAGCCAAGAGCTCCGACAGGGGGGCACTGAAGCTTTCTTT; CDR3aa: CASSQELRQGGTEAFF
d_gene: .; v_gene: TRBV18; j_gene: TRBJ2-2; abundance: .; CDR3nt: TGTGCCAGCTCACCACCAGAGACAGTCCCGACCGGGGAGCTGTTTTTT; CDR3aa: CASSPPETVPTGELFF
d_gene: TRBD2; v_gene: TRBV28; j_gene: TRBJ2-1; abundance: .; CDR3nt: TGTGCCAGCAGACTAGCGGGGGACCACAATGAGCAGTTCTTC; CDR3aa: CASRLAGDHNEQFF
d_gene: .; v_gene: TRBV6-5; j_gene: TRBJ1-2; abundance: .; CDR3nt: TGTGCCAGCAGTTATAACAGACCTAACTATGGCTACACCTTC; CDR3aa: CASSYNRPNYGYTF
d_gene: .; v_gene: TRBV5-1; j_gene: TRBJ2-5; abundance: .; CDR3nt: TGCGCCAGCAGCTTTCCACAGGAGACCCAGTACTTC; CDR3aa: CASSFPQETQYF
d_gene: .; v_gene: TRBV20-1; j_gene: TRBJ1-3; abundance: .; CDR3nt: TGCAGTGCTAGTACAGAGACACTGGGAAACACCATATATTTT; CDR3aa: CSASTETLGNTIYF
d_gene: .; v_gene: TRBV24-1; j_gene: TRBJ1-2; abundance: .; CDR3nt: TGTGCCACCAGTGATAGCAGGGTAGGTGGCTACACCTTC; CDR3aa: CATSDSRVGGYTF
d_gene: TRBD1; v_gene: TRBV18; j_gene: TRBJ1-5; abundance: .; CDR3nt: TGTGCCAGCTCACCTGCGACAGGGGTTCAGCCCCAGCATTTT; CDR3aa: CASSPATGVQPQHF
d_gene: TRBD1; v_gene: TRBV18; j_gene: TRBJ2-1; abundance: .; CDR3nt: TGTGCCAGCTCACCACCTGGACAGGGTTTCTACAATGAGCAGTTCTTC; CDR3aa: CASSPPGQGFYNEQFF
d_gene: TRBD2; v_gene: TRBV18; j_gene: TRBJ2-3; abundance: .; CDR3nt: TGTGCCAGCTCACCCTGGACTAGCTACACAGATACGCAGTATTTT; CDR3aa: CASSPWTSYTDTQYF
d_gene: TRBD1; v_gene: TRBV7-9; j_gene: TRBJ1-2; abundance: .; CDR3nt: TGTGCCAGCACCTTCGCGGGACAGAATGGCTACACCTTC; CDR3aa: CASTFAGQNGYTF
d_gene: .; v_gene: TRBV18; j_gene: TRBJ1-1; abundance: .; CDR3nt: TGTGCCAGCTCACTACAGGGTATTAACACTGAAGCTTTCTTT; CDR3aa: CASSLQGINTEAFF
d_gene: TRBD2; v_gene: TRBV5-4; j_gene: TRBJ2-3; abundance: .; CDR3nt: TGTGCCAGCAGCCCGCCCCTAGCGGGGGCTATCACAGATACGCAGTATTTT; CDR3aa: CASSPPLAGAITDTQYF
d_gene: TRBD1; v_gene: TRBV25-1; j_gene: TRBJ1-1; abundance: .; CDR3nt: TGTGCCAGCAGTGAAGCTTCCCAGGGGGGATATTCGAACACTGAAGCTTTCTTT; CDR3aa: CASSEASQGGYSNTEAFF
d_gene: .; v_gene: TRBV28; j_gene: TRBJ2-5; abundance: .; CDR3nt: TGTGCCAGCAGTTTAGAGGTCCAAGAGACCCAGTACTTC; CDR3aa: CASSLEVQETQYF
d_gene: TRBD2; v_gene: TRBV7-3; j_gene: TRBJ2-1; abundance: once; CDR3nt: TGTGCCAGCAGCTTAAATAGCGGGAGGAACAATGAGCAGTTCTTC; CDR3aa: CASSLNSGRNNEQFF
d_gene: TRBD1; v_gene: TRBV4-3; j_gene: TRBJ2-1; abundance: .; CDR3nt: TGCGCCAGCAGCCAAGATCCCAGGGCAGGGGGAGATGAGCAGTTCTTC; CDR3aa: CASSQDPRAGGDEQFF
d_gene: .; v_gene: TRBV5-1; j_gene: TRBJ1-1; abundance: .; CDR3nt: TGCGCCAGCAGCCCTTCGCGGGGTAACACTGAAGCTTTCTTT; CDR3aa: CASSPSRGNTEAFF
d_gene: .; v_gene: TRBV5-6; j_gene: TRBJ2-5; abundance: .; CDR3nt: TGTGCCAGCAGCCTTCAAGAGACCCAGTACTTC; CDR3aa: CASSLQETQYF
d_gene: .; v_gene: TRBV9; j_gene: TRBJ2-1; abundance: .; CDR3nt: TGTGCCAGCAGCGTAGTGACGGCGGGGCGGTCCTACAATGAGCAGTTCTTC; CDR3aa: CASSVVTAGRSYNEQFF
d_gene: TRBD2; v_gene: TRBV19; j_gene: TRBJ2-4; abundance: .; CDR3nt: TGTGCCAGTAGTATCGGTGGACTAGCGGGACGAGAAAACATTCAGTACTTC; CDR3aa: CASSIGGLAGRENIQYF
d_gene: TRBD2; v_gene: TRBV5-1; j_gene: TRBJ2-2; abundance: .; CDR3nt: TGCGCCAGCAGCTTGGTGGCGGGGGACACCGGGGAGCTGTTTTTT; CDR3aa: CASSLVAGDTGELFF
d_gene: .; v_gene: TRBV18; j_gene: TRBJ1-4; abundance: .; CDR3nt: TGTGCCAGCTCACCACTGCGGGAAAAACTGTTTTTT; CDR3aa: CASSPLREKLFF
d_gene: .; v_gene: TRBV2; j_gene: TRBJ1-2; abundance: .; CDR3nt: TGTGCCAGCAGTGAATACAGCATTAACTATGGCTACACCTTC; CDR3aa: CASSEYSINYGYTF
d_gene: TRBD1; v_gene: TRBV3-1/TRBV3-2; j_gene: TRBJ1-5; abundance: .; CDR3nt: TGTGCCACGGGACAGGGCCTCAATCAGCCCCAGCATTTT; CDR3aa: CATGQGLNQPQHF
d_gene: TRBD1; v_gene: TRBV27; j_gene: TRBJ1-2; abundance: .; CDR3nt: TGTGCCAGCAGACGCAACCGGGACAGGGCCCATGGCTACACCTTC; CDR3aa: CASRRNRDRAHGYTF
d_gene: .; v_gene: TRBV27; j_gene: TRBJ2-2; abundance: .; CDR3nt: TGTGCCAGCAGTCCCCGAGGGGGATCGAGCACCGGGGAGCTGTTTTTT; CDR3aa: CASSPRGGSSTGELFF
d_gene: TRBD1; v_gene: TRBV28; j_gene: TRBJ1-1; abundance: .; CDR3nt: TGTGCCAGCAGTCCCCGACAGGGGGCGCGCGGGATGACTGAAGCTTTCTTT; CDR3aa: CASSPRQGARGMTEAFF
d_gene: .; v_gene: TRBV2; j_gene: TRBJ1-4; abundance: .; CDR3nt: TGTGCCAGCAGAGACCAGGGAAGTAATGAAAAACTGTTTTTT; CDR3aa: CASRDQGSNEKLFF
d_gene: .; v_gene: TRBV11-2; j_gene: TRBJ2-3; abundance: .; CDR3nt: TGTGCCAGCAGCCTGGGAGGGCGGGGGCTCACAGATACGCAGTATTTT; CDR3aa: CASSLGGRGLTDTQYF
d_gene: TRBD1; v_gene: TRBV28; j_gene: TRBJ1-2; abundance: .; CDR3nt: TGTGCCAGCAGTACGCCGACAGGGGGCGCGAATGGCTACACCTTC; CDR3aa: CASSTPTGGANGYTF
d_gene: .; v_gene: TRBV19; j_gene: TRBJ2-1; abundance: .; CDR3nt: TGTGCCAGTAGTATAGAGGTCTACTATGAGCAGTTCTTC; CDR3aa: CASSIEVYYEQFF
d_gene: .; v_gene: TRBV28; j_gene: TRBJ2-7; abundance: few; CDR3nt: TGTGCCAGCAGTCCCCCAGGGACACGCGAGCAGTACTTC; CDR3aa: CASSPPGTREQYF
d_gene: .; v_gene: TRBV7-9; j_gene: TRBJ1-4; abundance: .; CDR3nt: TGTGCCAGCAGCTTAGGCTCTGGTCTCTGGGAGAATGAAAAACTGTTTTTT; CDR3aa: CASSLGSGLWENEKLFF
d_gene: .; v_gene: TRBV10-1; j_gene: TRBJ1-4; abundance: .; CDR3nt: TGCGCCAGCAGTGGACCGGGACTATTGCTTGAAAAACTGTTTTTT; CDR3aa: CASSGPGLLLEKLFF
d_gene: TRBD2; v_gene: TRBV5-8; j_gene: TRBJ2-7; abundance: .; CDR3nt: TGTGCCAGCAGCAAACTGAGGACTAGCGGATACGAGCAGTACTTC; CDR3aa: CASSKLRTSGYEQYF
d_gene: .; v_gene: TRBV5-6; j_gene: TRBJ2-3; abundance: .; CDR3nt: TGTGCCAGCAGCCGGACAGCTCCAGATACGCAGTATTTT; CDR3aa: CASSRTAPDTQYF
d_gene: TRBD1; v_gene: TRBV9; j_gene: TRBJ2-2; abundance: once; CDR3nt: TGTGCCAGCAGCCCCGGGACAGGGGACACCGGGGAGCTGTTTTTT; CDR3aa: CASSPGTGDTGELFF
d_gene: .; v_gene: TRBV25-1; j_gene: TRBJ1-1; abundance: once; CDR3nt: TGTGCCAGCAGTGAATCGGGGAGGGACACTGAAGCTTTCTTT; CDR3aa: CASSESGRDTEAFF
d_gene: TRBD1; v_gene: TRBV3-1/TRBV3-2; j_gene: TRBJ2-1; abundance: .; CDR3nt: TGTGCCAGCAGCCAAGAGACAGGGGTACGGCCCGATGAGCAGTTCTTC; CDR3aa: CASSQETGVRPDEQFF
d_gene: TRBD1; v_gene: TRBV4-2; j_gene: TRBJ1-5; abundance: once; CDR3nt: TGTGCCAGCAGCCAAGATAAGGGGGCGCGCAGCAATCAGCCCCAGCATTTT; CDR3aa: CASSQDKGARSNQPQHF
d_gene: .; v_gene: TRBV6-5; j_gene: TRBJ1-2; abundance: .; CDR3nt: TGTGCCAGCAGTTACTCGGGCAGTAATGGCTACACCTTC; CDR3aa: CASSYSGSNGYTF
d_gene: .; v_gene: TRBV5-1; j_gene: TRBJ1-3; abundance: .; CDR3nt: TGCGCCAGCAGCTTGGGTGCAGGGGCCCTCTCTGGAAACACCATATATTTT; CDR3aa: CASSLGAGALSGNTIYF
d_gene: TRBD2; v_gene: TRBV5-5; j_gene: TRBJ2-2; abundance: once; CDR3nt: TGTGCCAGCAGCAAGGTTCGGGGGGGCCTCACCGGGGAGCTGTTTTTT; CDR3aa: CASSKVRGGLTGELFF
d_gene: TRBD1; v_gene: TRBV6-4; j_gene: TRBJ1-2; abundance: .; CDR3nt: TGTGCCAGCAGTGAATCCTCCCTGGGACAGGGGCTTTTGACCTTC; CDR3aa: CASSESSLGQGLLTF